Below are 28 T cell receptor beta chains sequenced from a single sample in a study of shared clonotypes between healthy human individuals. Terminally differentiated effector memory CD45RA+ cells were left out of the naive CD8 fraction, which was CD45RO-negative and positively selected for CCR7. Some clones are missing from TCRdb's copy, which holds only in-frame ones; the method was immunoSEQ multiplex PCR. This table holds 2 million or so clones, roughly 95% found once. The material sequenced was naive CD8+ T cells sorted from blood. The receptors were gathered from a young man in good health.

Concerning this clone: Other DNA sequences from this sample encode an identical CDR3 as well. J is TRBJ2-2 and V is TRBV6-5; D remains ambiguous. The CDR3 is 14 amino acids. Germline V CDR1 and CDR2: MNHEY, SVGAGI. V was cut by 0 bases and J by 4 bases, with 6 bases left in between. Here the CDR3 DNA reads TGTGCCAGCAGTTACTCAGGGTTCACCGGGGAGCTGTTTTTT. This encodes CASSYSGFTGELFF.

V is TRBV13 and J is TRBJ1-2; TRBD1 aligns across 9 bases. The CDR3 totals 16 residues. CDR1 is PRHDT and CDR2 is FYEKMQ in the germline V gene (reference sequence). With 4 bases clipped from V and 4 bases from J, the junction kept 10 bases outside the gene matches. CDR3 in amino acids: CASSSDQDRGGYGYTF. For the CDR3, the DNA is TGTGCCAGCAGCTCCGACCAGGACAGGGGCGGCTATGGCTACACCTTC.

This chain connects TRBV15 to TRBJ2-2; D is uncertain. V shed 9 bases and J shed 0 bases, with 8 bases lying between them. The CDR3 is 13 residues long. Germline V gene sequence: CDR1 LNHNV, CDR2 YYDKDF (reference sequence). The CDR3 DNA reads TGTGCCACAAGCGACACGAACACCGGGGAGCTGTTTTTT. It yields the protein CATSDTNTGELFF. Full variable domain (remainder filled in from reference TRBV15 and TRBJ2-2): DAMVIQNPRYQVTQFGKPVTLSCSQTLNHNVMYWYQQKSSQAPKLLFHYYDKDFNNEADTPDNFQSRRPNTSFCFLDIRSPGLGDTAMYLCATSDTNTGELFFGEGSRLTVL.

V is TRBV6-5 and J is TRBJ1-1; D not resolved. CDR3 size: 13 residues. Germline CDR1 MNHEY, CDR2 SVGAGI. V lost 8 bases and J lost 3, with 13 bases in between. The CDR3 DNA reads TGTGCCAGCTCCCTAGCTGGCTACACTGAAGCTTTCTTT. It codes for CASSLAGYTEAFF.

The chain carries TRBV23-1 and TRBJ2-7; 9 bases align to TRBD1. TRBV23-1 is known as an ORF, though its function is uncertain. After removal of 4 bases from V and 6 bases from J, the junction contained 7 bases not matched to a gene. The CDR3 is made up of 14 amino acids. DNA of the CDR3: TGCGCCAGCAGTCGGGGACAGGGTGGGTGCGAGCAGTACTTC. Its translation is CASSRGQGGCEQYF.

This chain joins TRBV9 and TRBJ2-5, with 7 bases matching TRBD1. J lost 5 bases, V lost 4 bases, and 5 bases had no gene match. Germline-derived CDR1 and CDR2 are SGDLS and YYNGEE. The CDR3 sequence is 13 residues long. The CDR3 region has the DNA TGTGCCAGCAGCTCGACAGGGCTGGAGACCCAGTACTTC. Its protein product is CASSSTGLETQYF.

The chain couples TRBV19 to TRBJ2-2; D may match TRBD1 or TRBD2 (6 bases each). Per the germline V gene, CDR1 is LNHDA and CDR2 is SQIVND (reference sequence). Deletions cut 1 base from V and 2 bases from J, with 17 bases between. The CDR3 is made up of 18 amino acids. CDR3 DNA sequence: TGTGCCAGTAGTATAGTAGGATGGCAGGGGACTAACACCGGGGAGCTGTTTTTT. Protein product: CASSIVGWQGTNTGELFF.

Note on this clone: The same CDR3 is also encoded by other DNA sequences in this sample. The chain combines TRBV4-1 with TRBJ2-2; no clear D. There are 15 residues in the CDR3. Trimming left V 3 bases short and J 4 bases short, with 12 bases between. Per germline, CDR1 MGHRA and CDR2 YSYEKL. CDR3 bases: TGCGCCAGCAGCCATCTCCAAGGCGGCACCGGGGAGCTGTTTTTT. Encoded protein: CASSHLQGGTGELFF.

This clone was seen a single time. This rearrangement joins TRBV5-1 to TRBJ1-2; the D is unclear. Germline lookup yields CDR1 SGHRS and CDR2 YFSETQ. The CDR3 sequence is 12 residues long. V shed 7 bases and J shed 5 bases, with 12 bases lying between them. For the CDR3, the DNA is TGCGCCAGCGCCGACGGATCTTATGGCTACACCTTC. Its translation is CASADGSYGYTF.

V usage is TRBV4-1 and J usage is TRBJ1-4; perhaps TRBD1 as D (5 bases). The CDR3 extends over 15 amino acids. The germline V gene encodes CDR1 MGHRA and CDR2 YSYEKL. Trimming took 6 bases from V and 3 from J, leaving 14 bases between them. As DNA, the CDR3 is TGCGCCAGCAGTCAATCAGGGAATCCTAATGAAAAACTGTTTTTT. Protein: CASSQSGNPNEKLFF.

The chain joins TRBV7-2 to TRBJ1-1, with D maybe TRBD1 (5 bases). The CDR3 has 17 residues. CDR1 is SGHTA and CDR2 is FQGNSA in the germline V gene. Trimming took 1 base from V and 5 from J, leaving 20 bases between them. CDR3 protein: CASSLVRGGREKTEAFF. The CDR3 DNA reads TGTGCCAGCAGCTTAGTACGTGGGGGAAGGGAAAAAACTGAAGCTTTCTTT.

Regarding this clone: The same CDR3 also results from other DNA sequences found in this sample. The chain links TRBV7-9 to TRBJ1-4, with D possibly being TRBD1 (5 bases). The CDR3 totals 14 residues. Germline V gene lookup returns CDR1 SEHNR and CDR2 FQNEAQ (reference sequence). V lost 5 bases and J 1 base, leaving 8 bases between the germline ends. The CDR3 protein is CASSQGGTNEKLFF. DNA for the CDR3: TGTGCCAGCAGCCAGGGAGGAACTAATGAAAAACTGTTTTTT.

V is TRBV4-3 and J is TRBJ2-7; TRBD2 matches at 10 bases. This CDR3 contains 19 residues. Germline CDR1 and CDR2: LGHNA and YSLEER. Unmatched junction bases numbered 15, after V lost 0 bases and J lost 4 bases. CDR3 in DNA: TGCGCCAGCAGCCAAGATATCCCCGGGTGGGGGACTAGCGCTTACGAGCAGTACTTC. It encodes CASSQDIPGWGTSAYEQYF.

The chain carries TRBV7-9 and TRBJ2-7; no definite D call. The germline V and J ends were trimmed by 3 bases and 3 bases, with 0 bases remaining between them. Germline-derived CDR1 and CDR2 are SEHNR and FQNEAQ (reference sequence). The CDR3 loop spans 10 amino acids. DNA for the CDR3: TGTGCCAGCAGCTTCTACGAGCAGTACTTC. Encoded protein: CASSFYEQYF.

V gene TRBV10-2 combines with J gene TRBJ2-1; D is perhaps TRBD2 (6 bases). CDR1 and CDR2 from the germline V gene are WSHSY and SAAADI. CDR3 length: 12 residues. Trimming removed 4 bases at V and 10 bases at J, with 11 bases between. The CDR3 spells CASSARLAEQFF. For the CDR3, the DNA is TGCGCCAGCAGTGCGCGTCTAGCGGAGCAGTTCTTC.

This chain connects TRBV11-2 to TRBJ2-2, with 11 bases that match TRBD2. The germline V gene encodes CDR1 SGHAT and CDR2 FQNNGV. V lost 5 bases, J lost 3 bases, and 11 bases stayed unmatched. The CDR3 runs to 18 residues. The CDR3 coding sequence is TGTGCCAGCAGCCACCCCCTACTAGCGGGGGTTTACACCGGGGAGCTGTTTTTT. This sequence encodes CASSHPLLAGVYTGELFF. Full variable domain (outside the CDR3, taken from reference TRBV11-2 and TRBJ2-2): EAGVAQSPRYKIIEKRQSVAFWCNPISGHATLYWYQQILGQGPKLLIQFQNNGVVDDSQLPKDRFSAERLKGVDSTLKIQPAKLEDSAVYLCASSHPLLAGVYTGELFFGEGSRLTVL.

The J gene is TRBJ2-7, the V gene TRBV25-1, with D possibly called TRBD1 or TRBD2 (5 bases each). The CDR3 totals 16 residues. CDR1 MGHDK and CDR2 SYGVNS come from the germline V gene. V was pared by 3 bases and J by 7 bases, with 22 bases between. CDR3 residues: CASSDWSGTQSEEQYF. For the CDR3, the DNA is TGTGCCAGCAGTGATTGGTCGGGGACCCAGTCGGAGGAGCAGTACTTC.

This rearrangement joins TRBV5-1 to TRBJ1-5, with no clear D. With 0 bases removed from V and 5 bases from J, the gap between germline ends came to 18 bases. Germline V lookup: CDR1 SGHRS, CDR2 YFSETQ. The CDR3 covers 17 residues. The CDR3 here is CASSLVRSPGGDQPQHF. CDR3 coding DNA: TGCGCCAGCAGCTTGGTAAGGTCCCCCGGAGGTGATCAGCCCCAGCATTTT. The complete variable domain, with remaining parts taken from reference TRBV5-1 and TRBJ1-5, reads KAGVTQTPRYLIKTRGQQVTLSCSPISGHRSVSWYQQTPGQGLQFLFEYFSETQRNKGNFPGRFSGRQFSNSRSEMNVSTLELGDSALYLCASSLVRSPGGDQPQHFGDGTRLSIL.

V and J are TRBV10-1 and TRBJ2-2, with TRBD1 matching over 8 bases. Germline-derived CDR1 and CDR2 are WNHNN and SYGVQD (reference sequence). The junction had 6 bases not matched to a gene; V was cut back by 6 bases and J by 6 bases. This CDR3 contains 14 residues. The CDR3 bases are TGCGCCAGCAGCCCGGGACAGGATGCCGGGGAGCTGTTTTTT. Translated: CASSPGQDAGELFF.

CDR3: CASSSGQGATEAFF. The CDR3 DNA reads as TGTGCCAGCAGCTCGGGACAGGGGGCCACTGAAGCTTTCTTT. The chain carries TRBV11-2 and TRBJ1-1; 12 bases fit TRBD1. Losses at the gene ends were 4 bases for V and 4 bases for J; bases not matched to a gene: 1. The CDR3 runs to 14 residues. Germline values: CDR1 SGHAT, CDR2 FQNNGV.

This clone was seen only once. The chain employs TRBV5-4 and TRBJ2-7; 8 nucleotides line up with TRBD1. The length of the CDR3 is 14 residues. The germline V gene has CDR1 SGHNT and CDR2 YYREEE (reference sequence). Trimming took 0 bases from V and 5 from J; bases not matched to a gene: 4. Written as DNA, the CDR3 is TGTGCCAGCAGCTTGGAGGACAGGGATGACGAGCAGTACTTC. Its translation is CASSLEDRDDEQYF.

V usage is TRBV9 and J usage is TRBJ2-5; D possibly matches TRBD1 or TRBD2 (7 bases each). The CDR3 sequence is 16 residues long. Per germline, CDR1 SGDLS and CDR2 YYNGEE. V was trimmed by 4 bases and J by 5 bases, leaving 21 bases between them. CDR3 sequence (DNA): TGTGCCAGCAGCCCGGGACTATCACAGGGGCAGGAGACCCAGTACTTC. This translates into CASSPGLSQGQETQYF. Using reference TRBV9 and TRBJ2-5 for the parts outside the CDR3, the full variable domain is DSGVTQTPKHLITATGQRVTLRCSPRSGDLSVYWYQQSLDQGLQFLIQYYNGEERAKGNILERFSAQQFPDLHSELNLSSLELGDSALYFCASSPGLSQGQETQYFGPGTRLLVL.

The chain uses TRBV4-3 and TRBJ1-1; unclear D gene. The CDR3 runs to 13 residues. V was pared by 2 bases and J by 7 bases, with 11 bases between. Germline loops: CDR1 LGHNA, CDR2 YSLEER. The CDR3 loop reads CASSQTFGIEAFF. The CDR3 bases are TGCGCCAGCAGCCAAACTTTCGGGATTGAAGCTTTCTTT.

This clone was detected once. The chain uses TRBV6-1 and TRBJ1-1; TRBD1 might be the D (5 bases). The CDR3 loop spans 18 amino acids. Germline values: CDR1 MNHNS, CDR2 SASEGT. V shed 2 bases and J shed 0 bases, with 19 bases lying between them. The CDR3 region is CASSEPGVLGLMNTEAFF. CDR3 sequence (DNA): TGTGCCAGCAGTGAACCGGGGGTCTTGGGGCTAATGAACACTGAAGCTTTCTTT.

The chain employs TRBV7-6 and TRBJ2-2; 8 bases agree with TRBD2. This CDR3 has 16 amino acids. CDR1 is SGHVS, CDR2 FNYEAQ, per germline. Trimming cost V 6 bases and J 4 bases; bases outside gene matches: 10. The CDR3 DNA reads TGTGCCAGCAGTTCTAGCGGGTCTGCGGGCACCGGGGAGCTGTTTTTT. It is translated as CASSSSGSAGTGELFF. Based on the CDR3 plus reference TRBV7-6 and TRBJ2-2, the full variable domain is GAGVSQSPRYKVTKRGQDVALRCDPISGHVSLYWYRQALGQGPEFLTYFNYEAQQDKSGLPNDRFSAERPEGSISTLTIQRTEQRDSAMYRCASSSSGSAGTGELFFGEGSRLTVL.

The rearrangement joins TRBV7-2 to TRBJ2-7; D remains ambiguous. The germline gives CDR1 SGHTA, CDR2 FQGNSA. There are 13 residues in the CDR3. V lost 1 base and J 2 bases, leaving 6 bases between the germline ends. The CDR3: CASSLGAPYEQYF. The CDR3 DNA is TGTGCCAGCAGCTTAGGGGCTCCCTACGAGCAGTACTTC.

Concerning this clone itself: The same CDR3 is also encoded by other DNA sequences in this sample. CDR3 amino acids: CASSLGPETQYF. In DNA, the CDR3 is TGCGCCAGCAGCCTGGGTCCGGAGACCCAGTACTTC. The gene calls are TRBV5-1 and TRBJ2-5; no clear D. CDR3 length: 12 residues. CDR1 and CDR2 (germline): SGHRS, YFSETQ. Trimming shortened V by 4 bases and J by 5 bases, and 9 bases separated the two germline ends.

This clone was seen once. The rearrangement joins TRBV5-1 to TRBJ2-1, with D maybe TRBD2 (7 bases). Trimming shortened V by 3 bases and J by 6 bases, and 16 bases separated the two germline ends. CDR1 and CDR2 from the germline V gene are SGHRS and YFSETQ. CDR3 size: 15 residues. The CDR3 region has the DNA TGCGCCAGCAGCTCTGGCGCGGGGGCCCTCAATGAGCAGTTCTTC. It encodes CASSSGAGALNEQFF.